This T cell receptor (beta chain) was sequenced for a study of T cells in Graves' hyperthyroidism and ophthalmopathy. Findings and limits, study-wide: Blood held most thyroid clonotypes expanded above 0.001 frequency. Patients with ophthalmopathy were separated from those with stable hyperthyroidism by a 13 V-J model.

This clonotype came up many times. The antigen remains undetermined. The germline CDR1 and CDR2 sequences are MNHEY and SVGEGT. CDR3 length: 14 residues. After removal of 7 bases from V and 2 bases from J, the junction contained 7 bases not matched to a gene. PBMCs were sourced from 9 to 10 ml fresh peripheral blood. Amplification of TCR beta CDR3 regions was performed using RNA transcripts as template. The TCR CDR3 first-round RT-PCR relied on the HTBI primer set. TCRdb fed the multiplex PCR reads into MiXCR, producing one record per CDR3 protein. The sample lists 300,000 to 350,000 distinct CDR3 sequences, roughly 20% occurring once.

The chain is built from TRBV6-2 or TRBV6-3 and TRBJ2-7, with TRBD1 matching over 8 bases. Sequencing input: blood. This TCR was recovered from a woman aged 40 to 50 with Graves' ophthalmopathy. This CDR3 is CASIEDRETYEQYF. Written as DNA, the CDR3 is TGTGCCAGCATCGAGGACAGGGAAACCTACGAGCAGTACTTC.